These T cell receptor beta chains were read from a single sample in a study of memory CD8 T cells in hepatitis C reinfection. TCRdb's copy holds only in-frame clones and misses some; the assay was immunoSEQ multiplex PCR. This sample has around 4,400 clones, with approximately 90% found just once. The sample taken for sequencing was naive CD8+ T cells sorted from blood. These receptors all come from a man between 50 and 59 years old with hepatitis C virus infection. Both conserved end residues are part of each CDR3. The D gene is left open where the match is weak. Clone size, where shown, is once, few, many, or a class for clones that have expanded.

>TRBJ2-2|TRBV27|TRBD1|.
CASSKQGISSGELFF
TGTGCCAGCAGTAAACAGGGGATTTCGTCCGGGGAGCTGTTTTTT
>TRBJ2-7|TRBV7-9|.|few
CASSLGVMDEQYF
TGTGCCAGCAGCTTAGGCGTTATGGACGAGCAGTACTTC
>TRBJ2-5|TRBV19|TRBD2|.
CASSFNGRAVGETQYF
TGTGCCAGTAGCTTCAACGGGAGGGCGGTGGGAGAGACCCAGTACTTC
>TRBJ2-3|TRBV7-8|TRBD2|.
CASSLGVAGDTDTQYF
TGTGCCAGCAGCCTTGGGGTAGCGGGGGACACAGATACGCAGTATTTT
>TRBJ1-5|TRBV9|.|.
CASSTDGGGNQPQHF
TGTGCCAGCAGCACGGACGGGGGGGGCAATCAGCCCCAGCATTTT
>TRBJ2-3|TRBV28|TRBD2|once
CASSRGEGVTDTQYF
TGTGCCAGCAGCCGAGGGGAGGGAGTCACAGATACGCAGTATTTT
>TRBJ2-7|TRBV28|TRBD2|.
CASSFAGTSVSYEQYF
TGTGCCAGCAGTTTCGCCGGGACTAGCGTCTCCTACGAGCAGTACTTC
>TRBJ2-7|TRBV30|.|.
CAWSGRVYEQYF
TGTGCCTGGAGTGGACGGGTTTACGAGCAGTACTTC
>TRBJ2-1|TRBV4-3|TRBD1|.
CASSQQGAYNEQFF
TGCGCCAGCAGCCAGCAGGGGGCTTACAATGAGCAGTTCTTC
>TRBJ2-3|TRBV30|TRBD2|.
CAWSPFSGSTDTQYF
TGTGCCTGGAGTCCTTTTAGCGGGAGCACAGATACGCAGTATTTT
>TRBJ2-1|TRBV7-9|TRBD1|.
CASDGQGTISYNEQFF
TGTGCCAGCGATGGACAGGGGACAATCTCCTACAATGAGCAGTTCTTC
>TRBJ2-2|TRBV6-5|.|.
CASSYKSTGELFF
TGTGCCAGCAGTTACAAGAGCACCGGGGAGCTGTTTTTT
>TRBJ2-7|TRBV5-5|.|.
CASSSDRRYEQYF
TGTGCCAGCAGCTCCGACAGGAGGTACGAGCAGTACTTC
>TRBJ2-7|TRBV30|.|.
CAWTGGLRYEQYF
TGTGCCTGGACGGGGGGCCTCCGGTACGAGCAGTACTTC
>TRBJ2-2|TRBV13|TRBD1|.
CASSSTTGSNTGELFF
TGTGCCAGCAGCTCAACGACAGGGTCGAACACCGGGGAGCTGTTTTTT
>TRBJ1-2|TRBV6-5|TRBD1|.
CASSDTGTGRSYTF
TGTGCCAGCAGTGACACGGGGACAGGAAGGAGCTACACCTTC
>TRBJ2-1|TRBV7-9|.|.
CASSLGLYNEQFF
TGTGCCAGCAGCTTAGGACTCTACAATGAGCAGTTCTTC
>TRBJ2-7|TRBV6-1|TRBD1|few
CASNADRASYEQYF
TGTGCCAGCAACGCCGACAGGGCGAGCTACGAGCAGTACTTC
>TRBJ2-7|TRBV6-1|.|.
CATGKHAGASYEQYF
TGTGCCACCGGGAAGCATGCGGGGGCCTCCTACGAGCAGTACTTC
>TRBJ2-1|TRBV28|.|.
CASSLSPAKRASYNEQFF
TGTGCCAGCAGTTTATCCCCAGCAAAGCGGGCGTCCTACAATGAGCAGTTCTTC
>TRBJ2-7|TRBV7-6|.|.
CASSLEQHEQYF
TGTGCCAGCAGCTTAGAACAGCACGAGCAGTACTTC
>TRBJ1-3|TRBV23-1|TRBD1|.
CASSRAVGGQGRYTIYF
TGCGCCAGCAGTCGAGCCGTAGGGGGACAGGGGAGATACACCATATATTTT
>TRBJ2-1|TRBV7-7|.|once
CASSPEGQAYNEQFF
TGTGCTAGCAGCCCGGAGGGGCAGGCCTACAATGAGCAGTTCTTC
>TRBJ2-7|TRBV11-3|TRBD2|.
CASSFTSGAYEQYF
TGTGCCAGCAGTTTTACTAGCGGGGCCTACGAGCAGTACTTC
>TRBJ1-1|TRBV15|TRBD1|.
CATSREDRPQDEAFF
TGTGCCACCAGCAGAGAGGACAGGCCCCAGGATGAAGCTTTCTTT
>TRBJ2-2|TRBV7-9|.|.
CASSPSALANTGELFF
TGTGCCAGCAGCCCGAGCGCCCTGGCGAACACCGGGGAGCTGTTTTTT
>TRBJ1-1|TRBV7-8|TRBD1|.
CASSQKGDSEAFF
TGTGCCAGCAGCCAAAAGGGGGACAGTGAAGCTTTCTTT
>TRBJ1-2|TRBV28|TRBD1|once
CASRDRGLGGYTF
TGTGCCAGCCGAGACAGGGGGCTGGGAGGCTACACCTTC
>TRBJ1-5|TRBV7-8|.|few
CASSPSKHQPQHF
TGTGCCAGCAGCCCAAGTAAGCATCAGCCCCAGCATTTT
>TRBJ2-7|TRBV27|.|.
CASSLNPQTRQQYF
TGTGCCAGCAGTTTAAACCCCCAGACCAGGCAGCAGTACTTC
>TRBJ2-7|TRBV27|.|.
CASSPLSFSYEQYF
TGTGCCAGCAGTCCCTTATCCTTCTCTTACGAGCAGTACTTC
>TRBJ2-7|TRBV7-6|.|.
CASSSTDEGVYEQYF
TGTGCCAGCAGCAGCACCGACGAGGGAGTCTACGAGCAGTACTTC
>TRBJ2-3|TRBV2|.|.
CASNPGEASTDTQYF
TGTGCCAGCAACCCCGGTGAGGCAAGCACAGATACGCAGTATTTT
>TRBJ2-2|TRBV7-6|TRBD1|.
CASSLGSQGAPGELFF
TGTGCCAGCAGCTTAGGGTCCCAGGGGGCCCCCGGGGAGCTGTTTTTT
>TRBJ1-5|TRBV5-5|.|.
CASSLTFNSQPQHF
TGTGCCAGCAGCTTGACCTTCAACAGTCAGCCCCAGCATTTT
>TRBJ1-1|TRBV27|.|.
CASSLGENTEAFF
TGTGCCAGCAGTTTGGGAGAGAACACTGAAGCTTTCTTT
>TRBJ2-1|TRBV28|TRBD2|.
CASSLSTLAAIYNEQFF
TGTGCCAGCAGTTTATCGACCCTAGCGGCGATCTACAATGAGCAGTTCTTC
>TRBJ1-1|TRBV6-5|.|few
CASGENTEAFF
TGTGCCAGCGGAGAGAACACTGAAGCTTTCTTT
>TRBJ2-3|TRBV4-3|.|.
CASSQDSTGDTQYF
TGCGCCAGCAGCCAAGATTCTACGGGAGATACGCAGTATTTT
>TRBJ2-7|TRBV4-2|.|.
CASSQDPIGSYEQYF
TGTGCCAGCAGCCAAGACCCCATTGGCTCTTACGAGCAGTACTTC
>TRBJ2-7|TRBV6-1|TRBD1|once
CASRRTGDYEQYF
TGTGCCAGCAGGCGGACAGGGGACTACGAGCAGTACTTC
>TRBJ1-2|TRBV4-2|.|.
CASSQASSNYGYTF
TGTGCCAGCAGCCAAGCGTCTTCTAACTATGGCTACACCTTC
>TRBJ2-7|TRBV5-1|.|.
CASSPGNEQYF
TGCGCCAGCAGCCCCGGTAACGAGCAGTACTTC
>TRBJ2-7|TRBV5-5|TRBD1|few
CASSLLQGVGSEQYF
TGTGCCAGCAGCTTGTTGCAGGGGGTAGGGTCCGAGCAGTACTTC
>TRBJ1-1|TRBV27|TRBD1|.
CASSSGQGNTEAFF
TGTGCCAGCAGCTCGGGACAGGGGAACACTGAAGCTTTCTTT
>TRBJ2-7|TRBV9|TRBD2|.
CASSATGTNSYEQYF
TGTGCCAGCAGCGCCACCGGGACTAACTCCTACGAGCAGTACTTC
>TRBJ2-1|TRBV19|TRBD2|.
CASSITYGGRALNEQFF
TGTGCCAGTAGTATAACTTATGGGGGGAGGGCGTTAAATGAGCAGTTCTTC
>TRBJ2-7|TRBV4-1|TRBD2|.
CASSHGASGYEQYF
TGCGCCAGCAGCCATGGGGCTAGCGGATACGAGCAGTACTTC
>TRBJ1-4|TRBV6-5|.|.
CASSPQAPDREKLFF
TGTGCCAGCAGCCCCCAGGCGCCGGATCGTGAAAAACTGTTTTTT
>TRBJ2-2|TRBV9|TRBD1|.
CASSAPGQGMPGELFF
TGTGCCAGCAGCGCGCCGGGACAGGGGATGCCCGGGGAGCTGTTTTTT
>TRBJ2-7|TRBV5-6|TRBD1|.
CASSLVPGQGREQYF
TGTGCCAGCAGCTTGGTTCCGGGACAGGGTCGCGAGCAGTACTTC
>TRBJ2-2|TRBV6-1|.|few
CASSMEDGTGELFF
TGTGCCAGCAGCATGGAGGACGGCACCGGGGAGCTGTTTTTT
>TRBJ1-6|TRBV4-3|.|.
CASSQGSDSSNSPLHF
TGCGCCAGCAGCCAAGGGTCGGACAGTTCAAATTCACCCCTCCACTTT
>TRBJ1-2|TRBV7-6|TRBD1|.
CASSLTGDHGYTF
TGTGCCAGCAGCTTAACAGGGGACCATGGCTACACCTTC
>TRBJ2-5|TRBV15|TRBD2|.
CATSRVLAGGETQYF
TGTGCCACCAGCAGAGTACTAGCGGGGGGGGAGACCCAGTACTTC
>TRBJ1-1|TRBV9|TRBD1|.
CASSVEGQGSTEAFF
TGTGCCAGCAGCGTAGAGGGACAGGGGAGCACTGAAGCTTTCTTT